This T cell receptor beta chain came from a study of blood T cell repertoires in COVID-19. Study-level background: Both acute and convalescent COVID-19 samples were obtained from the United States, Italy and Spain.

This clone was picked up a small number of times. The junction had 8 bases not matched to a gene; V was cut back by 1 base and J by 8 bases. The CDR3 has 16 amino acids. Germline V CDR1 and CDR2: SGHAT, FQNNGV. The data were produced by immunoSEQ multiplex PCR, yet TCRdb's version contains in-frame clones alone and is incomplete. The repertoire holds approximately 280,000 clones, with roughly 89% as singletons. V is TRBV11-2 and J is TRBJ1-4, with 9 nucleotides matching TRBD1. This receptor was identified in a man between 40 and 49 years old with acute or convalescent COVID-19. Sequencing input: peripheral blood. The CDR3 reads CASSLGWTGEREKLFF. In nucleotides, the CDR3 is TGTGCCAGCAGCTTAGGGTGGACAGGGGAGCGAGAAAAACTGTTTTTT.